This T cell receptor beta chain was identified during a study of blood T cell repertoires in COVID-19. Across the study: PBMCs, B-cell-depleted T cells, or T cells provided the cDNA or gDNA that made up the material.

V trimming: 6 bases; J trimming: 5 bases; junction bases outside the gene matches: 6. The CDR3 contains 13 residues. Germline V gene sequence: CDR1 LGHNA, CDR2 YSLEER. Authors' methods: Estimated nucleated cell counts came from reference gene primer amplification. Clones were sequenced by immunoSEQ multiplex PCR, and TCRdb holds only the in-frame ones, with some missing. Clone size and V and J calls were adopted from that table, with D and trimming inferred from the DNA. The data show about 53,000 clones, roughly 90% seen once. The origin of this receptor is a human donor in a cohort sampled during active COVID-19. The chain couples TRBV4-3 to TRBJ1-1, with 7 positions matching TRBD1. Sequencing used peripheral blood. For the CDR3, the DNA is TGCGCCAGCAGTGAACCAGGGGGGACTGAAGCTTTCTTT. It is translated as CASSEPGGTEAFF.